This section outlines one T cell receptor (beta chain) sequence together with its context. Antigen: not known. Sorted-subset replicate PCR reactions were performed with approximately 200 ng DNA, corresponding to roughly 27,000 T cell genomes. Profiled with immunoSEQ multiplex PCR; TCRdb holds only in-frame clones, not every one. The sample has a few million clones; approximately 94% are singletons. There were no recent acute infections or vaccinations among the donors, who were healthy HIV-negative adults. This specimen belongs to a study of shared clonotypes between healthy human individuals. Overall study results and limits: The study found lower generation probabilities in non-shared clonotypes than in those shared by all four donors. Depth was large, yet rarefaction showed that sorted-subset sequencing was incomplete.

CDR3 length: 14 residues. Unmatched junction bases numbered 5, after V lost 4 bases and J lost 6 bases. Germline values: CDR1 SNHLY, CDR2 FYNNEI. The sequence was collected from a man younger than 35 in good health. This chain connects TRBV2 to TRBJ1-2; 10 bases map to TRBD1. The specimen sequenced was naive CD4+ T cells sorted from blood. Subset here: CD45RA+ positively selected. In DNA, the CDR3 is TGTGCCAGCAGTGGGACAGGGGGTATGAATGGCTACACCTTC. This encodes CASSGTGGMNGYTF.